One and the same sample provided the 3 T cell receptor beta chains below, sequenced in a study of precursors of human CD4 cytotoxic T cells. TCRdb re-called the reads with MiXCR, one entry per CDR3 protein. The table shows 790 or so distinct CDR3 sequences, with approximately 13% occurring only once. Sorted CD4+ central memory, effector memory, IL-7R-high TEMRA and IL-7R-negative TEMRA cells underwent bulk UMI sequencing. The sequencing sample was made of memory CD4+ T cells from blood (PBMCs). These receptors were obtained from a human donor in good health.

The rearrangement links TRBV2 to TRBJ1-2; the D is unclear. V lost 6 bases and J lost 6, with 11 bases in between. The germline V gene encodes CDR1 SNHLY and CDR2 FYNNEI. The CDR3 extends over 12 amino acids. CDR3 in DNA: TGTGCCAGCAGCAATGACTGGGATGGCTACACCTTC. This gives the protein CASSNDWDGYTF.

On this clonotype itself: Just one base apart from a much larger clone, this may be a read error. This rearrangement joins TRBV7-2 to TRBJ2-1; D may be TRBD2 (6 bases). Germline values: CDR1 SGHTA, CDR2 FQGNSA. CDR3 length equals 17 residues. Trimming removed 2 bases at V and 6 bases at J, with 20 bases between. For the CDR3, the DNA is TGTGCCAGCAGCTTAACCGTGGCGGGAAGAATGCGCAATGAGCAGTTCTTC. It encodes CASSLTVAGRMRNEQFF.

This clonotype is deemed large. This chain links TRBV6-5 with TRBJ1-1, with unresolved D. Trimming shortened V by 2 bases and J by 3 bases, and 7 bases separated the two germline ends. Germline V CDR1 and CDR2: MNHEY, SVGAGI. The CDR3 sequence is 13 residues long. CDR3 sequence: CASSYTDYTEAFF. The CDR3 bases are TGTGCCAGCAGTTACACAGACTACACTGAAGCTTTCTTT.